These T cell receptor beta chains were read from a single sample in a study of T-cell memory formation after mild COVID-19. TCRdb ran MiXCR on the 5' RACE reads and lists one entry per CDR3 protein. Of fewer than 40,000 distinct CDR3 sequences listed, 7% to 8% are singletons. The sequenced sample was PBMCs or a T cell subset sorted from them (not recorded which). Receptors were obtained from a man aged 18 to 35 who had mild COVID-19 (a few samples of this study predate the infection). Cell type and time point are not known. Each CDR3 is given with its conserved first and last residue. The D gene is left open where the match is weak. Clone size is shown for a subset of rows, as once, few, many or a class of expanded clone.

v_gene: TRBV4-3
j_gene: TRBJ2-2
d_gene: -
abundance: many
CDR3nt: TGCGCCAGCAGCCGTCAACAGGGGAACACCGGGGAGCTGTTTTTT
CDR3aa: CASSRQQGNTGELFF

v_gene: TRBV12-3/TRBV12-4
j_gene: TRBJ1-5
d_gene: -
abundance: many
CDR3nt: TGTGCCAGCAGTTTGGCAGGCCTCAATCAGCCCCAGCATTTT
CDR3aa: CASSLAGLNQPQHF

v_gene: TRBV20-1
j_gene: TRBJ1-1
d_gene: TRBD1
abundance: many
CDR3nt: TGCAGTGCTAGAAATGGGGACAGGGAGGTCACTGAAGCTTTCTTT
CDR3aa: CSARNGDREVTEAFF

v_gene: TRBV4-1
j_gene: TRBJ1-1
d_gene: TRBD1
abundance: many
CDR3nt: TGCGCCAGCAGCCACGGACAGGGGGCAAGGACTGAAGCTTTCTTT
CDR3aa: CASSHGQGARTEAFF

v_gene: TRBV20-1
j_gene: TRBJ2-2
d_gene: TRBD1
abundance: many
CDR3nt: TGCAGTGCTAGAGACCAGGGGGTAGGAGTGACCGGGGAGCTGTTTTTT
CDR3aa: CSARDQGVGVTGELFF

v_gene: TRBV12-3/TRBV12-4
j_gene: TRBJ2-1
d_gene: -
abundance: many
CDR3nt: TGTGCCAGCAGTTTATACCTATCCTACAATGAGCAGTTCTTC
CDR3aa: CASSLYLSYNEQFF

v_gene: TRBV20-1
j_gene: TRBJ1-5
d_gene: -
abundance: many
CDR3nt: TGCAGTGCTAGAGATGGCAGGGTCAATAGACGCAATCAGCCCCAGCATTTT
CDR3aa: CSARDGRVNRRNQPQHF

v_gene: TRBV12-3/TRBV12-4
j_gene: TRBJ2-1
d_gene: TRBD1
abundance: many
CDR3nt: TGTGCCAGCAGTCGGCCGGGACAGATATACAATGAGCAGTTCTTC
CDR3aa: CASSRPGQIYNEQFF

v_gene: TRBV5-5
j_gene: TRBJ1-4
d_gene: -
abundance: few
CDR3nt: TGTGCCAGCAGCTTGGTGGGAGACAGCAATGAAAAACTGTTTTTT
CDR3aa: CASSLVGDSNEKLFF

v_gene: TRBV6-2/TRBV6-3
j_gene: TRBJ2-7
d_gene: -
abundance: -
CDR3nt: TGTGCCAGCAGCGTACTAGGATACGAGCAGTACTTC
CDR3aa: CASSVLGYEQYF

v_gene: TRBV3-1
j_gene: TRBJ2-3
d_gene: -
abundance: many
CDR3nt: TGTGCCAGCAGCCAAGACCCCGGGAATCCTTTGCAGTATTTT
CDR3aa: CASSQDPGNPLQYF

v_gene: TRBV7-9
j_gene: TRBJ2-3
d_gene: TRBD2
abundance: many
CDR3nt: TGTGCCAGCAGAGGGGGACTAGCGGAACTAGATACGCAGTATTTT
CDR3aa: CASRGGLAELDTQYF

v_gene: TRBV5-6
j_gene: TRBJ2-5
d_gene: -
abundance: many
CDR3nt: TGTGCCAGCAGCTCCAGGGGGGACCAAGAGACCCAGTACTTC
CDR3aa: CASSSRGDQETQYF

v_gene: TRBV20-1
j_gene: TRBJ2-1
d_gene: -
abundance: many
CDR3nt: TGCAGTGCTAGAGGATCCAGCAGCCACAATGAGCAGTTCTTC
CDR3aa: CSARGSSSHNEQFF

v_gene: TRBV12-3/TRBV12-4
j_gene: TRBJ1-1
d_gene: -
abundance: -
CDR3nt: TGTGCCAGCACCCCCCGGTTCTGGGGGCGGGGGAACACTGAAGCTTTCTTT
CDR3aa: CASTPRFWGRGNTEAFF

v_gene: TRBV3-1
j_gene: TRBJ2-2
d_gene: -
abundance: many
CDR3nt: TGTGCCAGCAGCCAAACTACGACAGAGCCTAACACCGGGGAGCTGTTTTTT
CDR3aa: CASSQTTTEPNTGELFF

v_gene: TRBV5-1
j_gene: TRBJ1-2
d_gene: -
abundance: many
CDR3nt: TGCGCCAGCAGCTCAGTTCGACAGCGAGCTAACTATGGCTACACCTTC
CDR3aa: CASSSVRQRANYGYTF

v_gene: TRBV5-6
j_gene: TRBJ2-1
d_gene: -
abundance: many
CDR3nt: TGTGCCAGCAGCTTGGAGGTCGGCGATGAGCAGTTCTTC
CDR3aa: CASSLEVGDEQFF

v_gene: TRBV5-1
j_gene: TRBJ2-3
d_gene: TRBD2
abundance: many
CDR3nt: TGCGCCAGCAGCTTGGTAGCGGGGGGAGATACGCAGTATTTT
CDR3aa: CASSLVAGGDTQYF

v_gene: TRBV4-2
j_gene: TRBJ1-5
d_gene: -
abundance: few
CDR3nt: TGTGCCAGCAGCCAAGTAGGGAAGGGTCAGCCCCAGCATTTT
CDR3aa: CASSQVGKGQPQHF

v_gene: TRBV7-3
j_gene: TRBJ2-1
d_gene: TRBD1
abundance: many
CDR3nt: TGTGCCAGCAGCTTCGACAGGGAGAATGAGCAGTTCTTC
CDR3aa: CASSFDRENEQFF

v_gene: TRBV27
j_gene: TRBJ2-2
d_gene: -
abundance: many
CDR3nt: TGTGCCAGCAGTTTATTGGGTGGCGACGGGGAGCTGTTTTTT
CDR3aa: CASSLLGGDGELFF

v_gene: TRBV12-3/TRBV12-4
j_gene: TRBJ2-3
d_gene: -
abundance: -
CDR3nt: TGTGCCAGCACCTTCAGCTTGGCTAGCACAGATACGCAGTATTTT
CDR3aa: CASTFSLASTDTQYF

v_gene: TRBV28
j_gene: TRBJ2-1
d_gene: TRBD2
abundance: few
CDR3nt: TGTGCCAGTTCTAGCGGGGCCTACAATGAGCAGTTCTTC
CDR3aa: CASSSGAYNEQFF

v_gene: TRBV20-1
j_gene: TRBJ1-2
d_gene: -
abundance: -
CDR3nt: TGCAGTGCTAGGCGACGGAACTATGGCTACACCTTC
CDR3aa: CSARRRNYGYTF

v_gene: TRBV4-1
j_gene: TRBJ2-3
d_gene: -
abundance: many
CDR3nt: TGCGCCAGCAGCCAAGGTCCAGAATCAGATACGCAGTATTTT
CDR3aa: CASSQGPESDTQYF

v_gene: TRBV7-2
j_gene: TRBJ2-5
d_gene: -
abundance: many
CDR3nt: TGTGCCAGCAGCTTAGACTTGTCTAGGAGGGAGACCCAGTACTTC
CDR3aa: CASSLDLSRRETQYF

v_gene: TRBV5-1
j_gene: TRBJ1-1
d_gene: TRBD1
abundance: many
CDR3nt: TGCGCCAGCAGCTTGCTACAGGGGGCAACTGAAGCTTTCTTT
CDR3aa: CASSLLQGATEAFF

v_gene: TRBV6-5
j_gene: TRBJ1-6
d_gene: TRBD1
abundance: many
CDR3nt: TGTGCCAGCAGTGCCCGACAGGGTCCCTATAATTCACCCCTCCACTTT
CDR3aa: CASSARQGPYNSPLHF

v_gene: TRBV15
j_gene: TRBJ1-1
d_gene: -
abundance: -
CDR3nt: TGTGCCACCAGCAGGGGGGTCACTGAAGCTTTCTTT
CDR3aa: CATSRGVTEAFF

v_gene: TRBV18
j_gene: TRBJ1-6
d_gene: TRBD1
abundance: -
CDR3nt: TGTGCCAGCTCCCCGGGACAGGGAGACTCACCCCTCCACTTT
CDR3aa: CASSPGQGDSPLHF

v_gene: TRBV12-2
j_gene: TRBJ1-1
d_gene: -
abundance: -
CDR3nt: TGTGCAAGTCGCTTTTTATGGTATGGGGGTCTCGTACCTTTGAACACTGAAGCTTTCTTT
CDR3aa: CASRFLWYGGLVPLNTEAFF

v_gene: TRBV7-3
j_gene: TRBJ1-1
d_gene: TRBD1
abundance: many
CDR3nt: TGTGCCAGCAGCGCAATACAGGGGACTGAAGCTTTCTTT
CDR3aa: CASSAIQGTEAFF

v_gene: TRBV12-3/TRBV12-4
j_gene: TRBJ2-3
d_gene: TRBD2
abundance: many
CDR3nt: TGTGCCAGCAGTCAAAGCGGGGGGTACCGTACGCAGTATTTT
CDR3aa: CASSQSGGYRTQYF

v_gene: TRBV3-1
j_gene: TRBJ2-1
d_gene: TRBD1
abundance: many
CDR3nt: TGTGCCAGCAGCCTGAGGGGGCAATCCTACAATGAGCAGTTCTTC
CDR3aa: CASSLRGQSYNEQFF

v_gene: TRBV12-3/TRBV12-4
j_gene: TRBJ1-5
d_gene: -
abundance: many
CDR3nt: TGTGCCAGCAGTTTGGGTTTTTTCGGTCAGCCCCAGCATTTT
CDR3aa: CASSLGFFGQPQHF

v_gene: TRBV20-1
j_gene: TRBJ2-7
d_gene: -
abundance: many
CDR3nt: TGCAGTGCTAGAAGGTCCGGAAAGTACGAGCAGTACTTC
CDR3aa: CSARRSGKYEQYF

v_gene: TRBV18
j_gene: TRBJ2-6
d_gene: -
abundance: few
CDR3nt: TGTGCCAGCTCACCGAGGGCAGCGACCTCTGGGGCCAACGTCCTGACTTTC
CDR3aa: CASSPRAATSGANVLTF

v_gene: TRBV5-1
j_gene: TRBJ2-5
d_gene: TRBD1
abundance: -
CDR3nt: TGCGCCAGCAGCTGGACAGGGGGGAATGTGGAGACCCAGTACTTC
CDR3aa: CASSWTGGNVETQYF

v_gene: TRBV7-6
j_gene: TRBJ1-1
d_gene: TRBD1
abundance: -
CDR3nt: TGTGCCAGCAGCTCGGGACAGTACACTGAATCTTTCTTT
CDR3aa: CASSSGQYTESFF

v_gene: TRBV9
j_gene: TRBJ1-3
d_gene: -
abundance: few
CDR3nt: TGTGCCAGCAGCGTAGTCGAGACCCCGGGACACCTCCGAGGAAACACCATATATTTT
CDR3aa: CASSVVETPGHLRGNTIYF

v_gene: TRBV7-3
j_gene: TRBJ2-1
d_gene: TRBD1
abundance: many
CDR3nt: TGTGCCAGCAGCACCCGGACAGGGAAATTCAATGAGCAGTTCTTC
CDR3aa: CASSTRTGKFNEQFF

v_gene: TRBV12-3/TRBV12-4
j_gene: TRBJ1-1
d_gene: -
abundance: -
CDR3nt: TGTGCCAGCAGTCCGAACACTGAAGCTTTCTTT
CDR3aa: CASSPNTEAFF

v_gene: TRBV15
j_gene: TRBJ2-1
d_gene: -
abundance: many
CDR3nt: TGTGCCACCAGCAGAAACAGGAACGACAATGAGCAGTTCTTC
CDR3aa: CATSRNRNDNEQFF

v_gene: TRBV4-3
j_gene: TRBJ2-3
d_gene: -
abundance: many
CDR3nt: TGCGCCAGCAGCCAAGATAAGAGGCCAGATACGCAGTATTTT
CDR3aa: CASSQDKRPDTQYF

v_gene: TRBV12-3/TRBV12-4
j_gene: TRBJ1-2
d_gene: -
abundance: many
CDR3nt: TGTGCCAGCAGTTCGGGACCTTATGGCTACACCTTC
CDR3aa: CASSSGPYGYTF

v_gene: TRBV20-1
j_gene: TRBJ2-3
d_gene: TRBD2
abundance: many
CDR3nt: TGCAGTGCTAGCGGGGGGGCCGACGGCACAGATACGCAGTATTTT
CDR3aa: CSASGGADGTDTQYF

v_gene: TRBV12-3/TRBV12-4
j_gene: TRBJ2-5
d_gene: -
abundance: many
CDR3nt: TGTGCCAGCAGTTCCGTGTACGGACACCAAGAGACCCAGTACTTC
CDR3aa: CASSSVYGHQETQYF

v_gene: TRBV11-3
j_gene: TRBJ2-3
d_gene: -
abundance: -
CDR3nt: TGTGCCAGCAGCCCAGGCGGGGTTATCGCTTCTAGCACAGATACGCAGTATTTT
CDR3aa: CASSPGGVIASSTDTQYF

v_gene: TRBV5-1
j_gene: TRBJ1-6
d_gene: TRBD1
abundance: many
CDR3nt: TGCGCCAGCAGCTTGGCGGGACAGCGCTCACCCCTCCACTTT
CDR3aa: CASSLAGQRSPLHF

v_gene: TRBV20-1
j_gene: TRBJ1-3
d_gene: -
abundance: many
CDR3nt: TGCAGTGCTGCTGGGCCCGGAAACACCATATATTTT
CDR3aa: CSAAGPGNTIYF

v_gene: TRBV29-1
j_gene: TRBJ2-1
d_gene: TRBD1
abundance: many
CDR3nt: TGCAGCGTTGGAGACAGGGGGAAGTTCTTC
CDR3aa: CSVGDRGKFF

v_gene: TRBV3-1
j_gene: TRBJ2-3
d_gene: -
abundance: many
CDR3nt: TGTGCCACCGCAAGGGACCCTTCGTTCGATACGCAGTATTTT
CDR3aa: CATARDPSFDTQYF

v_gene: TRBV12-3/TRBV12-4
j_gene: TRBJ2-1
d_gene: TRBD1
abundance: many
CDR3nt: TGTGCCAGCAGTTTGACAGGGGGGTACAATGAGCAGTTCTTC
CDR3aa: CASSLTGGYNEQFF

v_gene: TRBV6-5
j_gene: TRBJ1-1
d_gene: -
abundance: many
CDR3nt: TGTGCCAGCAGTTACTCGGCAGGGCCAGCTTTCTTT
CDR3aa: CASSYSAGPAFF

v_gene: TRBV5-1
j_gene: TRBJ1-1
d_gene: -
abundance: many
CDR3nt: TGCGCCAGCAGCTTGACCAGGAACACTGAAGCTTTCTTT
CDR3aa: CASSLTRNTEAFF

v_gene: TRBV5-1
j_gene: TRBJ1-2
d_gene: -
abundance: few
CDR3nt: TGCGCCAGCAGCTTGGAGTACAGAGTGAGTGGCTACACCTTC
CDR3aa: CASSLEYRVSGYTF